A single sample is the source of the 23 T cell receptor beta chains below, sequenced in a study of post-analysis software for immune sequencing data (dated by TCRdb to between 2014 and 2016). The research as a whole found: Significantly higher frequencies in patients than in controls were found for roughly 5 TRBV segments, including TRBV5-6, TRBV5-1 and TRBV20-1.

Antigens of these TCRs are unknown. The library was generated by PCR. The sequencer listed for this sample is Illumina HiSeq 2500. To reduce PCR and sequencing biases, unique molecular identifiers were built into the TCR beta cDNA libraries. TCRdb reran the public reads through fastp at Q25 and MiXCR, keeping productive beta chains. Each record represents a unique CDR3 protein, reported with the most common genes and DNA among its rows. The sample records about 430,000 distinct CDR3 sequences, approximately 38% of which are singletons. The ten largest account for approximately 7.1% of the sample. The sample taken for sequencing was blood. These receptors were collected from a girl aged 2 to 10 with multiple sclerosis.

This clonotype was seen a few times. This rearrangement joins TRBV7-9 to TRBJ2-1, with D unresolved. The CDR3 runs to 16 residues. The germline CDR1 and CDR2 sequences are SEHNR and FQNEAQ (reference sequence). V dropped 2 bases and J dropped 3 bases, with 14 bases sitting between them. This chain's CDR3 is CASSLSVATRYNEQFF. The DNA for the CDR3 is TGTGCCAGCAGCTTATCGGTGGCTACTCGCTACAATGAGCAGTTCTTC.

Concerning this clonotype itself: The junction and the germline gene differ at one end; a read error may be behind it. The J gene is TRBJ2-7, the V gene TRBV5-1; D may be TRBD2 (6 bases). This CDR3 region has 14 residues. Looked up from germline, CDR1 is SGHRS and CDR2 is YFSETQ. The CDR3 loop reads CASSPDSGLLERYF. In nucleotides, the CDR3 is TGCGCCAGCAGCCCAGACTCGGGACTCCTGGAGCGGTACTTC.

This clonotype was picked up a small number of times. The chain links TRBV5-1 to TRBJ2-7, with TRBD1 identical over 9 bases. Trimming removed 4 bases from V and 2 bases from J; junction bases left unmatched: 7. The CDR3 runs to 15 residues. Germline assignment: CDR1 SGHRS and CDR2 YFSETQ. CDR3 sequence reads: CASSKLGQGPYEQYF. CDR3 sequence (DNA): TGCGCCAGCAGCAAGCTTGGACAGGGGCCCTACGAGCAGTACTTC.

This clonotype was counted a few times. CDR3 residues: CASSEGTYSYEQYF. Written as DNA, the CDR3 is TGTGCCAGCAGTGAGGGGACATACTCTTACGAGCAGTACTTC. This chain connects TRBV27 to TRBJ2-4, with D tentatively TRBD1 (6 bases). The better agreement between TRBJ2-7 and the DNA end casts doubt on the J call. There are 14 residues in the CDR3. Germline V gives CDR1 MNHEY, CDR2 SMNVEV (reference sequence).

V is TRBV10-2 and J is TRBJ2-7; D uncertain. The length of the CDR3 is 14 residues. Between the trimmed V and J ends, which lost 1 base and 2 bases, there was a span of 9 bases. CDR1 is WSHSY and CDR2 is SAAADI in the germline V gene. The CDR3 protein is CASSEFEDPYEQYF. In DNA, the CDR3 is TGCGCCAGCAGTGAGTTTGAGGACCCCTACGAGCAGTACTTC.

CDR3 coding DNA: TGCGCCAGCAGCTTGGCGGGGAATGAAGCTTTCTTT. This translates into CASSLAGNEAFF. The chain has TRBV5-1 and TRBJ1-1; D gene ambiguous. Germline V gene lookup returns CDR1 SGHRS and CDR2 YFSETQ. The V and J ends lost 0 bases and 7 bases respectively, with 7 bases between them. This CDR3 region has 12 residues.

A few counts support this clonotype. This CDR3 is CSVTAQGEGTDTQYF. The CDR3, as DNA: TGCAGCGTCACGGCCCAGGGAGAAGGGACAGATACGCAGTATTTT. V and J are TRBV29-1 and TRBJ2-3, with D perhaps assigned TRBD1 or TRBD2 (5 bases each). Trimming took 6 bases from V and 3 from J, leaving 19 bases between them. The CDR3 sequence is 15 residues long. In germline, CDR1 is SQVTM, CDR2 ANQGSEA.

The rearrangement uses TRBV20-1 and TRBJ2-7; D tentatively reads TRBD1 or TRBD2 (6 bases each). V shed 2 bases and J shed 7 bases, with 12 bases lying between them. The CDR3 sequence is 12 residues long. The germline V gene has CDR1 DFQATT and CDR2 SNEGSKA (reference sequence). The CDR3 sequence is CSARHGGREQYF. The CDR3 nucleotides read TGCAGTGCTAGACATGGGGGGCGAGAGCAGTACTTC.

This sequence joins TRBV20-1 and TRBJ2-3; perhaps TRBD2 as D (6 bases). CDR3 size: 17 residues. Germline values: CDR1 DFQATT, CDR2 SNEGSKA (reference sequence). V lost 6 bases to trimming and J lost 2 bases, with 24 bases between them. Here the CDR3 DNA reads TGCAGTGCCATGGGGCTAGCGTCACTCTGGACCACAGATACGCAGTATTTT. It yields the protein CSAMGLASLWTTDTQYF.

The chain combines TRBV7-8 with TRBJ1-2; D not certain. The germline V gene encodes CDR1 SGHVS and CDR2 FQNEAQ. The CDR3 length is 13 residues. V gave up 3 bases and J gave up 7 bases, with 12 bases separating them. This CDR3 reads CASSFSGLGGYTF. The CDR3 region has the DNA TGTGCCAGCAGCTTCTCGGGGTTAGGTGGCTACACCTTC.

This clonotype has only a few counts. The gene calls are TRBV3-1 and TRBJ1-4, with unresolved D. Germline values: CDR1 LGHDT, CDR2 YNNKEL (reference sequence). The CDR3 has 16 residues. V lost 0 bases and J 6 bases, leaving 14 bases between the germline ends. In nucleotides, the CDR3 is TGTGCCAGCAGCCAAGATGACTGGTGGAGGGATGAAAAACTGTTTTTT. Translating gives CASSQDDWWRDEKLFF.

The rearrangement joins TRBV27 to TRBJ1-6; D gene ambiguous. Trimming left V 6 bases short and J 9 bases short, with 9 bases between. Germline CDR1 reads MNHEY; CDR2 reads SMNVEV (reference sequence). The CDR3 sequence is 12 residues long. The CDR3 region has the DNA TGTGCCAGCAGCTCAACCTCTTCACCCCTCCACTTT. It is translated as CASSSTSSPLHF.

This chain links TRBV4-1 with TRBJ2-5, with TRBD2 identical over 13 bases. Germline V gives CDR1 MGHRA, CDR2 YSYEKL. The CDR3 extends over 17 amino acids. V shed 4 bases, J shed 3 bases, and the junction held 8 bases outside the gene matches. The DNA for the CDR3 is TGCGCCAGCAGCCCCTTGGGACTAGCGGGGACAAAAGAGACCCAGTACTTC. Amino acid sequence: CASSPLGLAGTKETQYF.

The table lists this clonotype with a few counts. The chain couples TRBV20-1 to TRBJ2-5; 11 positions agree with TRBD2. With V trimmed by 1 base and J by 5 bases, 6 bases remained unmatched. The CDR3 has 15 residues. The germline gives CDR1 DFQATT, CDR2 SNEGSKA (reference sequence). In nucleotides, the CDR3 is TGCAGTGCTAGAGCACTAGCGGGAGTCTGGGAGACCCAGTACTTC. Translating it yields CSARALAGVWETQYF.

Here the CDR3 DNA reads TGTGCCAGCAGTTTACGCGGGTACTACGAGCAGTACTTC. Translation gives CASSLRGYYEQYF. The chain uses TRBV27 and TRBJ2-4, with a tentative D call TRBD2 (5 bases). The DNA end is a closer match to TRBJ2-7, so the J assignment may be wrong. Germline CDR1 reads MNHEY; CDR2 reads SMNVEV (reference sequence). The length of the CDR3 is 13 residues.

The chain employs TRBV4-2 and TRBJ1-1; 9 bases are a match to TRBD1. The CDR3 contains 15 residues. Germline loops: CDR1 LGHNA, CDR2 YNFKEQ. V trimming: 1 base; J trimming: 5 bases; junction bases outside the gene matches: 5. CDR3 bases: TGTGCCAGCAGCCAAGGGTATGGGACAGGGACTGAAGCTTTCTTT. This sequence encodes CASSQGYGTGTEAFF.

CDR3 sequence reads: CASRKQETQFF. CDR3 nucleotides: TGTGCCAGTCGTAAGCAAGAGACCCAGTTCTTC. The gene calls are TRBV6-5 and TRBJ2-1; D is unclear. V lost 9 bases and J lost 13, with 16 bases in between. From germline, CDR1 is MNHEY and CDR2 SVGAGI. This CDR3 has 11 residues.

This rearrangement joins TRBV12-3 or TRBV12-4 to TRBJ2-1; D is unresolved. The CDR3 length is 14 residues. Trimming cost V 6 bases and J 9 bases, with 18 bases left between them. CDR3 bases: TGTGCCAGCAGCCCAGCCCTCCCGTCTGCTGAGCAGTTCTTC. Translated, it gives CASSPALPSAEQFF.

The chain joins TRBV12-3 or TRBV12-4 to TRBJ2-3; no reliable D call. This CDR3 region has 13 residues. V was cut by 2 bases and J by 2 bases, with 5 bases left in between. CDR3 in amino acids: CASSLQITDTQYF. CDR3 nucleotide sequence: TGTGCCAGCAGTTTACAAATCACAGATACGCAGTATTTT.

V usage is TRBV7-9 and J usage is TRBJ2-7; D is uncertain. The CDR3 sequence is 13 residues long. Trimming cost V 5 bases and J 5 bases, with 13 bases left between them. Germline CDR1 and CDR2: SEHNR and FQNEAQ (reference sequence). Here the CDR3 reads CASSADLAHEQYF. The CDR3 bases are TGTGCCAGCAGCGCCGACTTGGCCCACGAGCAGTACTTC. Together with reference TRBV7-9 and TRBJ2-7, the CDR3 gives the full variable domain: DTGVSQNPRHKITKRGQNVTFRCDPISEHNRLYWYRQTLGQGPEFLTYFQNEAQLEKSRLLSDRFSAERPKGSFSTLEIQRTEQGDSAMYLCASSADLAHEQYFGPGTRLTVT.

The CDR3 spells CASSFKGAAEAFF. The CDR3 DNA sequence: TGTGCCAGCAGTTTTAAGGGGGCGGCGGAAGCTTTCTTT. The chain uses TRBV12-3 or TRBV12-4 and TRBJ1-1; 7 bases are a match to TRBD1. The length of the CDR3 is 13 residues. The V segment lost 3 bases and the J segment 8 bases; nucleotides outside the gene matches: 6.

The chain recombines TRBV6-5 with TRBJ1-4, with D possibly matching TRBD1 (5 bases). This CDR3 contains 13 residues. V was shortened by 2 bases and J by 10 bases, with 11 bases between the two germline ends. Looked up from germline, CDR1 is MNHEY and CDR2 is SVGAGI. The CDR3 DNA sequence: TGTGCCAGCAGTTACGGGCAGGGAGGAAAACTGTTTTTT. It translates to CASSYGQGGKLFF.

Of note for this clonotype: A much larger clone lies a single base off, so this may be a read error. The chain combines TRBV7-8 with TRBJ2-1; 8 nucleotides match TRBD2. CDR1 and CDR2 (germline): SGHVS, FQNEAQ. The length of the CDR3 is 18 residues. The ends lost 5 bases at V and 11 bases at J; junction bases unmatched: 23. The CDR3 reads CASSQDSPGLGPTHKQFF. CDR3 sequence (DNA): TGTGCCAGCAGCCAAGACTCACCGGGACTAGGGCCTACACATAAGCAGTTCTTC.